This T cell receptor (beta chain) was profiled in a study of shared clonotypes between healthy human individuals (dated by TCRdb to about 2020). At the level of the whole study: A few men and two women, aged 18 to 49 years, made up the cohort. For each donor, CD4 naive and CD4 memory were each run on three plates, CD8 naive on two plates, and CD8 memory on one plate. To estimate repertoire size and how much clonotype sharing occurs between individuals, the study deeply sequenced the blood TCR repertoires of about five healthy adults. Libraries were prepared and TCR repertoires were sequenced by different laboratories using diverse techniques, in order to increase sequencing depth and limit assay-specific biases. Leukapheresis yielded between about 0.94 and 10 billion PBMCs per donor. Results and caveats for the whole study, not just this receptor: Sampling was restricted to blood, and TCR repertoires in tissues likely differ from the TCR repertoires found in blood. Naive subsets generally had larger estimated clonotype richness than memory subsets. Because the study included only a small number of donors, the genetic and exposure-history diversity represented was limited. Pairwise subsampling led to the expectation that sequencing depth would affect the degree of clonotype sharing among donors. Rarefaction of sorted-subset datasets indicated incomplete sequencing despite the large sequencing depth. Across several donors, around 5% of naive CD4, 3% to 4% of naive CD8, under 2.5% of memory CD4, and approximately 0.4% of memory CD8 clonotypes were shared. Clonotypes shared by all four sorted-subset donors showed higher generation probabilities than non-shared clonotypes.

Trimming removed 3 bases from V and 3 bases from J, leaving 11 bases between the germline ends. The germline V gene provides CDR1 KGHSH and CDR2 LQKENI. The CDR3 numbers 14 residues from cysteine through phenylalanine. Here the CDR3 DNA is all that survives: 42 bases in frame from base 1. Turning to this clone: The specificity of this receptor is unknown. No base quality values were provided; no much bigger clone lies one nucleotide off. The sample holds other DNA sequences that translate to the same CDR3.

The donors were healthy, HIV-negative adults with no recently reported acute infections or vaccinations. Only Caucasian adults living in Nashville, Tennessee, USA were represented among the donors. CD4+ T cells were enriched by magnetic negative selection, after which naive cells were positively selected on CD45RA and the negative fraction was taken as the memory subset. Blood was obtained by leukapheresis, after which PBMCs were separated by Ficoll-Histopaque density gradient centrifugation and cryopreserved in liquid nitrogen vapor phase. Analytical flow cytometry was used to check the purity and quantity of every magnetically sorted T cell population. Each sorted fraction had its genomic DNA isolated and then quantified by UV absorbance on a Nanodrop 2000c. Using the deep immunoSEQ assay, TCR CDR3 regions were amplified from genomic DNA by multiplex PCR. Extracted genomic DNA from each cell subset was distributed evenly across all wells of several immunoSEQ 96-well plates, and each plate was treated as a replicate. For sorted subsets, roughly 200 ng genomic DNA, equal to some 28,000 T cell genomes, was loaded into each replicate PCR. The purified libraries were quantified using a Qubit 3.0 fluorometer, sized with a Bioanalyzer 2100, and then quantified again using the KAPA Library Quantification kit. Every immunoSEQ 96-well plate was sequenced on a dedicated single-read 150-cycle Illumina NextSeq 550 flow cell. On the study's bioinformatics: Because only junctional sequences without quality scores were contained in the immunoSEQ output, filtering matching that applied to full-length reads could not be performed. To assign V/J genes and CDR3, sequences were annotated using PyIR, a Python wrapper for IgBLAST v1.9, with IMGT germline references. Reads were removed for weak V/J assignments (E-value above 1e-6), missing CDR3, stop codons, out-of-frame junctions, or ambiguous translated residues. V3J clonotypes were defined as sequences sharing the same inferred V gene, J gene, and CDR3 amino acid sequence. Percentage overlap between repertoires was computed as shared unique clonotypes divided by the size of the smaller repertoire. Three approaches were used to assess repertoire richness: RTK rarefaction, the Chao1 estimator, and Recon v2.1 estimates of unobserved clonotypes. Generation probabilities for all TCRbeta clonotypes obtained by the gDNA method from a few donors were computed using OLGA. TCRdb stores this immuneACCESS table with in-frame sequences only. Part of the clones is absent; in the studies checked, under half of the shortfall reflects unresolved V genes, and no reason is known for the rest. That table furnishes V, J and clone size, whereas the DNA furnished D and trimming. Recorded for this sample are a few million clones; more than 85% of them occurred a single time. 0.39% of the sample comes from the top ten.

This chain is built from TRBV18 and TRBJ1-1; TRBD1 is possibly the D segment (6 matching bases). The TCR sequence derives from a man between 18 and 29 years old in good health. Some clones in this sample may be carry-over from other donors' samples. The sample comprised naive CD4+ T cells from PBMCs. The sample's cell subset or site, from its label and the paper: CD45RA+ positively selected. The CDR3 reads CASSPSPGDTEAFF. The nucleotide sequence is TGTGCCAGCTCACCTTCGCCAGGGGACACTGAAGCTTTCTTT. When the CDR3 is completed using the reference TRBV18 and TRBJ1-1 genes on either side, the full variable domain is NAGVMQNPRHLVRRRGQEARLRCSPMKGHSHVYWYRQLPEEGLKFMVYLQKENIIDESGMPKERFSAEFPKEGPSILRIQQVVRGDSAAYFCASSPSPGDTEAFFGQGTRLTVV.